This passage covers 32 T cell receptor beta chains from one sample sequenced in a study of tumor and adjacent non-tumor tissue in lung cancer listed by TCRdb under 2018. RNA was isolated from bulk unsorted tissue, and RNA quality was assessed with a NanoDrop ND-1000 and an Agilent 2100. Normal lung samples were distant non-tumor tissue taken more than 3 cm from the tumor edge. The protocol used for the library was multiplex PCR. Sequencing relied on an Illumina HiSeq 2500. TCRbeta libraries were constructed through three rounds of nested PCR with primers (Table S4) according to protocols adapted from ARM-PCR. TCRdb trimmed public reads at Q25 via fastp, called clones via MiXCR and kept in-frame beta chains. Each record represents a unique CDR3 protein, reported with the most common genes and DNA among its rows. The sample table lists about 98,000 distinct CDR3 sequences, less than 85% of them with a count of one. The leading ten clones occupy about 31% of the sample.

Source material: distant non-tumor lung tissue. These receptors came from a man in his 60s with small cell lung cancer.

The rearrangement uses TRBV5-1 and TRBJ2-3, with 16 bases lining up with TRBD2. The CDR3 has 16 amino acids. Germline lookup yields CDR1 SGHRS and CDR2 YFSETQ. J lost 7 bases, V lost 1 base, and 3 bases had no gene match. CDR3 in DNA: TGCGCCAGCAGCTTGTGGGGACTAGCGGGAGGGAATACGCAGTATTTT. Translation gives CASSLWGLAGGNTQYF.

As for this clonotype: A clone one base away is much larger, so this may be a read error. The chain recombines TRBV28 with TRBJ1-5; perhaps TRBD1 as D (5 bases). The assigned J gene may be wrong: the sequence end matches TRBJ2-3 better. The CDR3 spans 11 residues. Germline CDR1 and CDR2: MDHEN and SYDVKM. This chain's CDR3 is CASSLRGPQYF. The CDR3, as DNA: TGTGCCAGCAGTTTAAGGGGCCCCCAGTATTTT.

A remark on this clonotype: Just one base apart from a much larger clone, this may be a read error. V and J are TRBV5-1 and TRBJ2-1; D not resolved. Germline assignment: CDR1 SGHRS and CDR2 YFSETQ. The CDR3 loop spans 11 amino acids. Trimming took 4 bases from V and 9 from J, leaving 8 bases between them. CDR3 protein: CASSVRGEQFF. The DNA for the CDR3 is TGCGCCAGCAGCGTGCGAGGTGAGCAGTTCTTC.

Comments on this clonotype: A much bigger clone sits one base away, suggesting this may be a read error. The genes are TRBV7-8 and TRBJ2-1; D might be TRBD2 (8 bases). CDR1 SGHVS and CDR2 FQNEAQ come from the germline V gene. V was trimmed by 5 bases and J by 9 bases, leaving 38 bases between them. The CDR3 has 21 amino acids. CDR3 DNA: TGTGCCAGCAGCACAATACCGGCGGACAGGAGGGCCCGAGCGGGAGTCGGTGAGCAGTTCTTC. Residues: CASSTIPADRRARAGVGEQFF.

In the case of this clonotype: This may stem from a read error, because a much larger clone lies one nucleotide away. The chain has TRBV28 and TRBJ2-7; D gene unclear. The V gene lost 9 bases and the J gene lost 0 bases, with 21 bases spanning the gap. The CDR3 is 16 amino acids. The germline CDR1 and CDR2 sequences are MDHEN and SYDVKM. The CDR3 region has the DNA TGTGCCAGGAGCTGGGTAGGGCAGATCCACTCCTACGAGCAGTACTTC. Protein sequence: CARSWVGQIHSYEQYF.

Points on this clonotype: This likely comes from a read error, as the CDR3 has no conserved phenylalanine or tryptophan at its end. The limits of the CDR3 on the DNA are not certain, so only TCRdb's listed CDR3 is given. V usage is TRBV12-3 or TRBV12-4 and J usage is TRBJ2-7; the DNA was not compared with TRBD1, the D call given in the table. The CDR3 totals 14 residues, both ends included. CDR3 amino acids: CVSSFGGGAAEQYL.

The table lists this clonotype with many counts. The chain uses TRBV12-3 or TRBV12-4 and TRBJ2-7, with D possibly TRBD2 on 7 matching bases. V was clipped by 3 bases and J by 6 bases, with 15 bases between them. This CDR3 has 14 amino acids. CDR3 protein: CASSFGGGAAEQYF. CDR3 DNA: TGTGCCAGCAGTTTCGGTGGGGGGGCCGCCGAGCAGTACTTC.

This clonotype was recorded many times. CDR3 sequence: CASSLAGSDRGQDTQYF. In nucleotides, the CDR3 is TGTGCCAGCAGTTTAGCGGGATCGGACCGAGGGCAGGATACGCAGTATTTT. The chain recombines TRBV12-3 or TRBV12-4 with TRBJ2-3; TRBD2 might be the D (5 bases). The CDR3 is 17 amino acids. V gave up 0 bases and J gave up 6 bases, with 19 bases separating them.

With regard to this clonotype: A much bigger clone sits one base away, suggesting this may be a read error. J is TRBJ2-7 and V is TRBV28; D unresolved. This CDR3 has 14 residues. Per the germline V gene, CDR1 is MDHEN and CDR2 is SYDVKM. The V end was cut by 4 bases, the J end by 3 bases, with 13 bases between. CDR3 nucleotide sequence: TGTGCCAGCAGTTCATTTTCCAGACTCTACGAGCAGTACGTC. Protein: CASSSFSRLYEQYV.

Concerning this clonotype itself: The junction departs from the called germline gene at one end, perhaps through a read error. The genes are TRBV20-1 and TRBJ2-1; D possibly corresponds to TRBD2 (6 bases). Germline V lookup: CDR1 DFQATT, CDR2 SNEGSKA (reference sequence). This CDR3 is built from 15 residues. The CDR3: CSTRVRERPYNEQFF. The CDR3 region has the DNA TGCAGTACTAGAGTACGGGAGAGGCCCTACAATGAGCAGTTCTTC.

Turning to this clonotype: Here the CDR3 omits its conserved ending phenylalanine or tryptophan, so a read error is the likely source. The V and J genes are TRBV20-1 and TRBJ2-1; D not resolved. CDR3 length equals 12 residues. Germline V CDR1 and CDR2: DFQATT, SNEGSKA (reference sequence). The CDR3 nucleotides read TGCATTGCACCCCGCGTGGTGAATGAGCAGTTCCTC. Residues: CIAPRVVNEQFL.

A word on this clonotype: A much larger clone differs by one base, so this may be a read error. J is TRBJ2-7 and V is TRBV30; D might be TRBD2 (5 bases). This CDR3 is 14 amino acids long. Trimming took 1 base from V and 2 from J, leaving 12 bases between them. Per germline, CDR1 GTSNPN and CDR2 SVGIG (reference sequence). CDR3 sequence reads: CAWSERESTYEQYF. For the CDR3, the DNA is TGTGCCTGGAGTGAAAGGGAGAGTACCTACGAGCAGTACTTC.

About this clonotype itself: Since a much larger clone is just one base distant, this may be a read error. J is TRBJ1-2 and V is TRBV20-1; a possible D gene is TRBD1 (5 bases). The V gene lost 0 bases and the J gene lost 8 bases, with 19 bases spanning the gap. This CDR3 region has 15 residues. Germline CDR1 DFQATT, CDR2 SNEGSKA (reference sequence). DNA for the CDR3: TGCAGTGCTAGAGATACTTGGGAGAGGGGTTGGGGCTACACCTTC. The encoded protein is CSARDTWERGWGYTF.

For this clonotype: Because it lacks the conserved phenylalanine or tryptophan at the end, this CDR3 is likely a read error. This chain connects TRBV4-1 to TRBJ2-1, with TRBD2 identical over 8 bases. This CDR3 spans 17 amino acids. Germline loops: CDR1 MGHRA, CDR2 YSYEKL. The CDR3 DNA reads TGCGCCAGCGGCCAGCCAGTTGCGGGGGGATCTTACAATGAGCAGTTCTTA. It codes for CASGQPVAGGSYNEQFL.

The table lists this clonotype with a count of one. One end of the junction is discordant with germline, which a read error may explain. The rearrangement joins TRBV4-1 to TRBJ2-3; 7 bases map to TRBD1. The CDR3 covers 15 residues. The germline gives CDR1 MGHRA, CDR2 YSYEKL. The CDR3 sequence is CARSQDGTAADTQYF. The CDR3 coding sequence is TGCGCCAGAAGCCAAGACGGGACAGCAGCAGATACGCAGTATTTT.

In the case of this clonotype: The CDR3 does not close with the conserved phenylalanine or tryptophan, likely indicating a read error. The rearrangement joins TRBV6-5 to TRBJ2-1, with D perhaps TRBD1 (6 bases). This CDR3 is 15 amino acids long. Per germline, CDR1 MNHEY and CDR2 SVGAGI. The CDR3, as DNA: TGTGCCAGAAGTTACCGACAGGCAGGGCTCGGTGAGCAGTTCTAC. This codes for CARSYRQAGLGEQFY.

To note about this clonotype: This sequence may be a read error, since a much larger clone differs from it by one base. The CDR3 region is CSASKVRINEQFF. DNA for the CDR3: TGCAGTGCTAGTAAAGTAAGAATCAATGAGCAGTTCTTC. The chain uses TRBV20-1 and TRBJ2-1; D unresolved. This CDR3 has 13 residues. The germline CDR1 and CDR2 sequences are DFQATT and SNEGSKA (reference sequence). The V end was cut by 3 bases, the J end by 6 bases, with 12 bases between.

About this clonotype: Sequence at one end of the junction differs from germline and may be a read error. This chain joins TRBV12-5 and TRBJ2-3; 11 nucleotides match TRBD2. The CDR3 totals 20 residues. Germline V gives CDR1 LGHNT, CDR2 FRNRAP. In DNA form, the CDR3 reads TGTGCTAGTGGTCCGCAGGGGGATAGCGGGAGGGCAACTAGCACAGATACGCGGTATTTT. It specifies CASGPQGDSGRATSTDTRYF.

Of note for this clonotype: This clone may be a read error of a much larger clone one base away. The CDR3 DNA is TGCAGTGCTAGAGTGCCGGGGTCGTTGGTCTTC. It yields the protein CSARVPGSLVF. The chain links TRBV20-1 to TRBJ2-1; perhaps TRBD2 as D (5 bases). Germline lookup yields CDR1 DFQATT and CDR2 SNEGSKA (reference sequence). CDR3 length: 11 residues.

Note on this clonotype: The CDR3 carries no conserved terminal phenylalanine or tryptophan, so it likely arises from a read error. V is TRBV24-1 and J is TRBJ2-7, with unresolved D. Germline CDR1 reads KGHDR; CDR2 reads SFDVKD. The CDR3 loop spans 14 amino acids. V lost 4 bases to trimming and J lost 2 bases, with 11 bases between them. CDR3 DNA sequence: TGTGCCACCAGTGAGGCTACTGGGGCCTACGAGCAGTACCTC. Encoded protein: CATSEATGAYEQYL.

To note about this clonotype: This may come from a read error, since a much larger clone is one base off. The genes are TRBV30 and TRBJ2-1; D may be TRBD2 (6 bases). Germline lookup yields CDR1 GTSNPN and CDR2 SVGIG (reference sequence). The CDR3 runs 14 residues. The CDR3 here is CACSVRREYNEQFF. The CDR3 DNA sequence: TGTGCCTGCAGTGTAAGACGGGAGTATAATGAGCAGTTCTTC.

As to this clonotype: One end of the junction does not line up with germline, which may come from a read error. The chain joins TRBV29-1 to TRBJ2-5; D not resolved. This CDR3 is built from 13 residues. Germline values: CDR1 SQVTM, CDR2 ANQGSEA. The CDR3 bases are TGCAGCGTTGACCCGGAAGAGGAAGAGAGCCAGTACTTC. It yields the protein CSVDPEEEESQYF.

In the case of this clonotype: Germline and junction disagree at one end, which may indicate a read error. This chain connects TRBV5-5 to TRBJ1-1; no reliable D call. CDR3 length: 13 residues. In germline, CDR1 is SGHKS, CDR2 YYEKEE (reference sequence). The CDR3 protein is CASSLVRITEAFF. DNA for the CDR3: TGTGCCAGCAGTTTGGTGAGGATCACTGAAGCTTTCTTT.

Comment on this clonotype: One end of the junction is discordant with germline, which a read error may explain. This rearrangement joins TRBV5-1 to TRBJ1-1; D not resolved. CDR3 length: 15 residues. Germline CDR1 SGHRS, CDR2 YFSETQ. The CDR3: CATTLVQWMNTEAFF. The DNA for the CDR3 is TGTGCCACCACCTTGGTACAGTGGATGAACACTGAAGCTTTCTTT.

In the case of this clonotype: A read error may account for a junction end that differs from germline. The chain combines TRBV11-2 with TRBJ1-1; 7 bases agree with TRBD1. The length of the CDR3 is 14 residues. CDR1 SGHAT and CDR2 FQNNGV come from the germline V gene. CDR3 bases: TGTGCCAGCAGCGGGGACAGTGGGCCAACTGAAGCTTCCTTT. As protein: CASSGDSGPTEASF.

Concerning this clonotype: Since no conserved phenylalanine or tryptophan closes the CDR3, a read error is the likely cause. The chain links TRBV12-3 or TRBV12-4 to TRBJ2-5; 9 bases are a match to TRBD2. The CDR3 consists of 15 residues. J gave up 4 bases and V 8 bases, and 11 bases lay outside the gene matches. In nucleotides, the CDR3 is TGTGCCAGCTGTCCCTATAGCGGGGGACTAGAGACCCAGTACTCC. It encodes CASCPYSGGLETQYS.

This chain links TRBV6-1 with TRBJ1-1, with TRBD1 as a possible D gene (5 bases). Germline values: CDR1 MNHNS, CDR2 SASEGT. This CDR3 is built from 17 residues. V was pared by 6 bases and J by 4 bases, with 24 bases between. For the CDR3, the DNA is TGTGCCAGCAGCGGCGGGACCACCCCGGCAGGAATCACTGAAGCTTTCTTT. Amino acids: CASSGGTTPAGITEAFF.

For this clonotype: One end of the junction fails to match germline, which may point to a read error. The V and J genes are TRBV11-1 and TRBJ2-3; 8 positions match TRBD1. The CDR3 has 14 amino acids. The germline V gene encodes CDR1 SGHAT and CDR2 FQDESV (reference sequence). The CDR3 protein is CASGSTQGADTQYF. The CDR3 coding sequence is TGTGCCAGTGGCTCAACCCAGGGGGCAGATACACAGTATTTT.

A few counts support this clonotype. This chain links TRBV18 with TRBJ2-3; D not certain. CDR3 length: 12 residues. Trimming took off 6 bases at V and 0 bases at J, with 4 bases between the two ends. Germline assignment: CDR1 KGHSH and CDR2 LQKENI. The CDR3 region is CASSSSTDTQYF. The DNA of the CDR3 is TGTGCCAGCTCGTCAAGCACAGATACGCAGTATTTT.

Of note for this clonotype: Germline is not matched at one junction end, which may reflect a read error. This chain connects TRBV6-5 to TRBJ2-6; D is possibly TRBD1 (6 bases). CDR3 length: 15 residues. CDR1 is MNHEY, CDR2 SVGAGI, per germline. DNA of the CDR3: TGTGTCAGCAGACCTTCAGGGGCTGAGGCCAACGTCCTGACTTTC. Translated: CVSRPSGAEANVLTF.

About this clonotype itself: Relative to the germline gene, one junction end is altered; a read error may explain this. The J gene is TRBJ1-2, the V gene TRBV6-6; 9 bases line up with TRBD1. In germline, CDR1 is MNHNY, CDR2 SVGAGI (reference sequence). The length of the CDR3 is 14 residues. CDR3 DNA sequence: TGTGCCAGCATCCAACAGGGGGCAGACTATGGCTACACCTTT. Protein: CASIQQGADYGYTF.

Of note for this clonotype: No conserved phenylalanine or tryptophan is present at the end of the CDR3, so a read error is the likely explanation. This sequence joins TRBV4-1 and TRBJ2-7; D not certain. The CDR3 extends over 16 amino acids. Germline loops: CDR1 MGHRA, CDR2 YSYEKL. CDR3 amino acids: CASGHDHRNPYDEQYI. The CDR3 DNA reads as TGCGCCAGCGGCCATGATCATCGGAACCCCTACGACGAGCAGTACATC.